This section outlines one T cell receptor beta chain sequence together with its context. One entry per CDR3 protein, called by TCRdb with MiXCR from the RT-PCR reads. In the table there are roughly 550,000 distinct CDR3 sequences, approximately 24% of which are singletons. V lost 4 bases to trimming and J lost 7 bases, with 14 bases between them. Germline lookup yields CDR1 MGHRA and CDR2 YSYEKL. This CDR3 comprises 14 residues. This entry comes from a study of response to subunit inactivated influenza vaccine. Separately, the same data were catalogued under a study of T cells expressing NK-cell markers. That study reports: TCR beta cDNA was made by 5'RACE template switching with UMIs.

The starting material was CD4+ T cells sorted from PBMCs, obtained 11 to 12 days after vaccination. The source of this sequence is a man aged 50-60 years who received an inactivated influenza vaccine. The chain is built from TRBV4-1 and TRBJ2-1; D possibly corresponds to TRBD2 (6 bases). The CDR3 sequence: CASSPALAPNEQFF. The CDR3 DNA follows: TGCGCCAGCAGCCCAGCGCTAGCGCCGAATGAGCAGTTCTTC.